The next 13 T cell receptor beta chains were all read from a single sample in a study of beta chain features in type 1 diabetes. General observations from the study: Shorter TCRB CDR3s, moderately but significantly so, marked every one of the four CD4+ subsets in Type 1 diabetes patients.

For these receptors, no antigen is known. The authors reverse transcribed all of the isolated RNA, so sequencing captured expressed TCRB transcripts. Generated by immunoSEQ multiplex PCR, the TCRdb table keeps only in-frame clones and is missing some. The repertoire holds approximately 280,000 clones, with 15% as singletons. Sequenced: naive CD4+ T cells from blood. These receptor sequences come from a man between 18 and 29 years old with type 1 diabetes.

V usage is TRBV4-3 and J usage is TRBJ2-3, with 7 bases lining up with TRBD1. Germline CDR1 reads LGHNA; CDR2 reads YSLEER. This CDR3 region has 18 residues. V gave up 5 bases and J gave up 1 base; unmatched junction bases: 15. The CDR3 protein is CASSKGATGHSGTDTQYF. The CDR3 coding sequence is TGCGCCAGCAGCAAGGGGGCCACAGGACATTCTGGCACAGATACGCAGTATTTT.

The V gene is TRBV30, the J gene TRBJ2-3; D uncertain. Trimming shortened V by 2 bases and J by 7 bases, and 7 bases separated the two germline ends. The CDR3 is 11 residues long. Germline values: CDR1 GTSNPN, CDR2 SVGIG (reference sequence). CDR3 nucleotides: TGTGCCTGGAGTTCTTCCTATACGCAGTATTTT. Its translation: CAWSSSYTQYF.

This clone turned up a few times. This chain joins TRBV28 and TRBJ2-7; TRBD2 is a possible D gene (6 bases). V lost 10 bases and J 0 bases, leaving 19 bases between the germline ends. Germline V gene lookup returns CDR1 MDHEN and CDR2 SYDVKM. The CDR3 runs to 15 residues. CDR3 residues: CATDGGAGHSYEQYF. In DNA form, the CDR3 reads TGTGCCACCGATGGCGGGGCAGGACACTCCTACGAGCAGTACTTC.

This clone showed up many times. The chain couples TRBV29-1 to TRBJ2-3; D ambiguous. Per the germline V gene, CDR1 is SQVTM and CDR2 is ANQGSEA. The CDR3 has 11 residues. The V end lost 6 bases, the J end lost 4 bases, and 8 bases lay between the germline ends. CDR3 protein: CSVLPPDTQYF. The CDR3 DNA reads TGCAGCGTCCTCCCCCCAGATACGCAGTATTTT.

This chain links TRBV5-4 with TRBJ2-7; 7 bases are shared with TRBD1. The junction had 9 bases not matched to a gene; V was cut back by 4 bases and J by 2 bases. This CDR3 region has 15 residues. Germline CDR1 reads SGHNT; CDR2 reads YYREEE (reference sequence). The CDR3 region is CASSRRTGPTYEQYF. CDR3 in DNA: TGTGCCAGCAGCCGTCGGACAGGACCTACCTACGAGCAGTACTTC.

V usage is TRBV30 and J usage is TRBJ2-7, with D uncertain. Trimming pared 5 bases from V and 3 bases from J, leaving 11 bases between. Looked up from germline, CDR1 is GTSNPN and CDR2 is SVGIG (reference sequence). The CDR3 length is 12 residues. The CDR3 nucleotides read TGTGCCTGGTCCTATATCGGCTACGAGCAGTACTTC. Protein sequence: CAWSYIGYEQYF.

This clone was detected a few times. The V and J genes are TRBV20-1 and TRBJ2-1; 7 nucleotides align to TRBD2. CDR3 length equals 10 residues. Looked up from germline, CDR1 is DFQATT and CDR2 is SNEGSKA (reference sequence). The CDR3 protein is CSAGDYEQFF. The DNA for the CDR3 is TGCAGCGCGGGAGACTATGAGCAGTTCTTC.

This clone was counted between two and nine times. CDR3: CASSSRRGNYGYTF. CDR3 in DNA: TGCGCCAGCAGCTCCCGGCGAGGGAACTATGGCTACACCTTC. The V and J genes are TRBV5-1 and TRBJ1-2; D remains ambiguous. Trimming left V 3 bases short and J 2 bases short, with 11 bases between. Germline V CDR1 and CDR2: SGHRS, YFSETQ. This CDR3 has 14 residues.

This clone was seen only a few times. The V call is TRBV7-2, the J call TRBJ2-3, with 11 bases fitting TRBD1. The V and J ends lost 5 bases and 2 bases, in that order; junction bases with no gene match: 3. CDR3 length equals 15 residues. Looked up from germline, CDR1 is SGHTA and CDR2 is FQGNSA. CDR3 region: CASSRGQGATDTQYF. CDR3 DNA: TGTGCCAGCAGCCGAGGACAGGGGGCCACAGATACGCAGTATTTT.

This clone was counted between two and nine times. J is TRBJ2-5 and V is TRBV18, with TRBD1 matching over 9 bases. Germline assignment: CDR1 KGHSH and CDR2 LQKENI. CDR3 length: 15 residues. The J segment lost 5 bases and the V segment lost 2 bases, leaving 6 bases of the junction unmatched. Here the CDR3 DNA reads TGTGCCAGCTCACCAGGGACAGGGACTCCCGAGACCCAGTACTTC. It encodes CASSPGTGTPETQYF.

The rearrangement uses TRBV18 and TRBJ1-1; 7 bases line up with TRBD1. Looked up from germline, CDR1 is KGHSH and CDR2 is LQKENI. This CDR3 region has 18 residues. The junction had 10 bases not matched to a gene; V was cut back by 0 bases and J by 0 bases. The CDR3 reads CASSPPGRGTGMNTEAFF. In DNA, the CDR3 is TGTGCCAGCTCACCACCAGGCAGGGGGACGGGGATGAACACTGAAGCTTTCTTT.

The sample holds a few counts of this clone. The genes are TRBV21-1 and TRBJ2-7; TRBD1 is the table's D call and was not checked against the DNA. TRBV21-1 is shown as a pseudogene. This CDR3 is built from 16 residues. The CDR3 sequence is CASSKVRQGVAYEQYF. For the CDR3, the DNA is TGTGCCAGCAGCAAAGTTCGACAGGGGGTCGCCTACGAGCAGTACTTC.

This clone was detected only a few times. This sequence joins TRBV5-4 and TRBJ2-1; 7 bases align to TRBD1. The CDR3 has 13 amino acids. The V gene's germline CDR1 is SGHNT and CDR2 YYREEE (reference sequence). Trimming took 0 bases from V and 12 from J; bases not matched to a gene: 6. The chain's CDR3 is CASSLAGGARQFF. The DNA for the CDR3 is TGTGCCAGCAGCTTGGCAGGGGGAGCACGGCAGTTCTTC.